This T cell receptor beta chain appears in the sequencing data of a study of identical twins. Findings and limits, study-wide: Models underestimated TCR alpha sharing (out-of-frame) in monozygotic twins.

Germline CDR1 SGHDN, CDR2 FVKESK. V was cut by 3 bases and J by 3 bases, with 8 bases left in between. This CDR3 is 13 amino acids long. TCRdb analysed the 5' RACE reads with MiXCR anew, one entry per CDR3 protein. The data hold some 730,000 distinct CDR3 sequences, with 15% to 20% observed a single time. Concerning this clonotype itself: Its antigen is not known.

These data are also associated with another study on T cells expressing NK-cell markers.

This receptor was identified in a woman aged 18-29 years in good health. Source material: PBMCs. V is TRBV14 and J is TRBJ1-2; no reliable D call. CDR3 DNA sequence: TGTGCCAGCAGCCACAGGACTCACTATGGCTACACCTTC. Its translation is CASSHRTHYGYTF.